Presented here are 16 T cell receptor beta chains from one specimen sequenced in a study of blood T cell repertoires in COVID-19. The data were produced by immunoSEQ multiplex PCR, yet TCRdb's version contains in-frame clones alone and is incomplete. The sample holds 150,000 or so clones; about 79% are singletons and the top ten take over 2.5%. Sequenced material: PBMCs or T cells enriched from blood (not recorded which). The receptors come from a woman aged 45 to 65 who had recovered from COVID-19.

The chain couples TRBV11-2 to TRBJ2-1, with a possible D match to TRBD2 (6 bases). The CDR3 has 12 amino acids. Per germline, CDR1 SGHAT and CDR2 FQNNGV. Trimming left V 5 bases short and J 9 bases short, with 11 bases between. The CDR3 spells CASSLRRAEQFF. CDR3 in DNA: TGTGCCAGCAGCCTTAGGAGGGCTGAGCAGTTCTTC.

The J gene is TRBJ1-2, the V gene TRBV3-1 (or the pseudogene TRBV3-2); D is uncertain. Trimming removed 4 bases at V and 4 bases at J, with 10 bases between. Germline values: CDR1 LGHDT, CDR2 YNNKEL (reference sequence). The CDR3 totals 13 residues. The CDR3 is CASSPPQSYGYTF. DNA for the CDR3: TGTGCCAGCAGCCCCCCCCAGTCCTATGGCTACACCTTC.

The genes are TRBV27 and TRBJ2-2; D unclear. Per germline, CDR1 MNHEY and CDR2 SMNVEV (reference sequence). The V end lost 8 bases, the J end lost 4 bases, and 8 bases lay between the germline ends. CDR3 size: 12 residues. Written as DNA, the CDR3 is TGTGCCAGCGGCCGTACCACCGGGGAGCTGTTTTTT. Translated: CASGRTTGELFF.

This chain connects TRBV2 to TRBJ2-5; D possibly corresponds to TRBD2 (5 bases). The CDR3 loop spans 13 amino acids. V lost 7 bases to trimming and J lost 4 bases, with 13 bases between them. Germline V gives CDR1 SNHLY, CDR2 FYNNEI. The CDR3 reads CASTPSYRETQYF. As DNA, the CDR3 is TGTGCCAGCACCCCTAGCTATAGAGAGACCCAGTACTTC.

CDR3 protein: CSVVGLAGASYEQYF. In nucleotides, the CDR3 is TGCAGCGTTGTTGGCCTAGCGGGAGCATCCTACGAGCAGTACTTC. The V gene is TRBV29-1, the J gene TRBJ2-7; TRBD2 matches at 10 bases. Germline CDR1 reads SQVTM; CDR2 reads ANQGSEA. The CDR3 has 15 amino acids. V shed 4 bases and J 1 base; nucleotides not matched to a gene: 7.

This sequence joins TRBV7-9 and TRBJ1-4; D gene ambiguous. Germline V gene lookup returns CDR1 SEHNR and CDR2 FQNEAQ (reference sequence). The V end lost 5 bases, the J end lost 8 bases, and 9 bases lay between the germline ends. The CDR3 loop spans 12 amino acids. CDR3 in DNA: TGTGCCAGCAGCCAAGGGAGGGAAAAACTGTTTTTT. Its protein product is CASSQGREKLFF.

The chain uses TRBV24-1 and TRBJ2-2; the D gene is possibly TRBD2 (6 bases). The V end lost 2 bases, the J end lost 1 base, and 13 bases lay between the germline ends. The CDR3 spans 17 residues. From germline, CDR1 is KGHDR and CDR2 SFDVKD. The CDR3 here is CATSDYARLGNTGELFF. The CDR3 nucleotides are TGTGCCACCAGTGATTATGCGCGACTAGGGAACACCGGGGAGCTGTTTTTT.

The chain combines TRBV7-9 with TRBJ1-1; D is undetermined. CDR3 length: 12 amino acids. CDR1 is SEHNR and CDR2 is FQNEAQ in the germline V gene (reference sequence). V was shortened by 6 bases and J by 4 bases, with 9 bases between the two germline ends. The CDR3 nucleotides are TGTGCCAGCAGGGGCGGGAGCACTGAAGCTTTCTTT. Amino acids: CASRGGSTEAFF.

The DNA of the CDR3 is TGTGCCAGCAGTGGACGCGGGGAGGAAAACTATTCCTACGAGCAGTACTTC. Translating gives CASSGRGEENYSYEQYF. The rearrangement links TRBV25-1 to TRBJ2-7; maybe TRBD2 (6 bases). Germline lookup yields CDR1 MGHDK and CDR2 SYGVNS. CDR3 length equals 17 residues. Deletions cut 4 bases from V and 1 base from J, with 20 bases between.

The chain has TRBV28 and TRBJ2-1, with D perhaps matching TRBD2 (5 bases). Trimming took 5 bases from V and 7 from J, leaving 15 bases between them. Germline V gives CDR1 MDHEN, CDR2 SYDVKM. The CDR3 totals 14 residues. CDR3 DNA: TGTGCCAGCAGTCCCGTGAGGGTTCAGAATGAGCAGTTCTTC. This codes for CASSPVRVQNEQFF.

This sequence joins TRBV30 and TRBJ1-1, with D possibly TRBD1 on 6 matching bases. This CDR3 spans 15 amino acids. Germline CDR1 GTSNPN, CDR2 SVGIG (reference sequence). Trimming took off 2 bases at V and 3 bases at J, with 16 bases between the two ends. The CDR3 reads CAWSIRTAKHTEAFF. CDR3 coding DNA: TGTGCCTGGAGTATTAGGACAGCCAAACACACTGAAGCTTTCTTT.

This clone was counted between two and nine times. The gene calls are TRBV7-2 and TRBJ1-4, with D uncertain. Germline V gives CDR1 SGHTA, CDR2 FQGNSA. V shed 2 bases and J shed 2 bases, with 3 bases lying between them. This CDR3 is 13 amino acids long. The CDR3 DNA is TGTGCCAGCAGCTTATATACTAATGAAAAACTGTTTTTT. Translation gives CASSLYTNEKLFF.

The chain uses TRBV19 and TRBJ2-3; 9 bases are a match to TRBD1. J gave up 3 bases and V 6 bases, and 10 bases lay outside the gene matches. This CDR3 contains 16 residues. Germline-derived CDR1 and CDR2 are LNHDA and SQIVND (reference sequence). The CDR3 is CASSPSGTGITDTQYF. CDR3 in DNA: TGTGCCAGTAGCCCTTCCGGGACAGGGATAACAGATACGCAGTATTTT. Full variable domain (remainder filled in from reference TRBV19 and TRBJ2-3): DGGITQSPKYLFRKEGQNVTLSCEQNLNHDAMYWYRQDPGQGLRLIYYSQIVNDFQKGDIAEGYSVSREKKESFPLTVTSAQKNPTAFYLCASSPSGTGITDTQYFGPGTRLTVL.

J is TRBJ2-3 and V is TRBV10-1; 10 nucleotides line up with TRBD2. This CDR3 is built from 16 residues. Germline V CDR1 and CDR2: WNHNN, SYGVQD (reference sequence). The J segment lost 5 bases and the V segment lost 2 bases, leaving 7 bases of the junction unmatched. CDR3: CASSELNSGGRDTQYF. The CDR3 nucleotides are TGCGCCAGCAGTGAGCTTAATAGCGGGGGGAGAGATACGCAGTATTTT.

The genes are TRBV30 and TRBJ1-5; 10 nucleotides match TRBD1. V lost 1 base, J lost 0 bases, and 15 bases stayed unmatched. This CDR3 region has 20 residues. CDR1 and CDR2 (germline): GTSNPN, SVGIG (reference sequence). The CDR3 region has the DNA TGTGCCTGGAGTGCCCCTCCGGAGACAGGGGGCTACCGTAGCAATCAGCCCCAGCATTTT. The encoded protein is CAWSAPPETGGYRSNQPQHF. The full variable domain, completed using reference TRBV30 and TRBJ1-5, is SQTIHQWPATLVQPVGSPLSLECTVEGTSNPNLYWYRQAAGRGLQLLFYSVGIGQISSEVPQNLSASRPQDRQFILSSKKLLLSDSGFYLCAWSAPPETGGYRSNQPQHFGDGTRLSIL.

The CDR3 sequence is CASSSDGDTGELFF. CDR3 nucleotide sequence: TGTGCCAGCAGTTCAGACGGGGACACCGGGGAGCTGTTTTTT. The rearrangement uses TRBV7-3 and TRBJ2-2; D might be TRBD2 (5 bases). The V end was cut by 6 bases, the J end by 3 bases, with 11 bases between. This CDR3 has 14 residues. Germline values: CDR1 SGHTA, CDR2 FQGTGA.